Shown below are 5 T cell receptor beta chains from a single sample sequenced in a study of Graves' ophthalmopathy and Graves' hyperthyroidism. Amplification from RNA transcripts yielded the TCR beta CDR3 regions. HTBI primers were employed in first-round RT-PCR, then a second-round multiplex PCR followed. TCRdb independently ran MiXCR on the multiplex PCR reads; one entry per CDR3 protein. The table has some 380,000 distinct CDR3 sequences, about 16% seen once; the top ten hold roughly 7%. Sequencing was performed on peripheral blood. These receptors came from a young woman with stable Graves' hyperthyroidism.

The chain employs TRBV10-3 and TRBJ1-2; D is unclear. Germline lookup yields CDR1 ENHRY and CDR2 SYGVKD. Trimming took 2 bases from V and 0 from J, leaving 7 bases between them. The length of the CDR3 is 14 residues. As DNA, the CDR3 is TGTGCCATCAGTGAGACGGGGTCTAACTATGGCTACACCTTC. Its protein product is CAISETGSNYGYTF.

This clonotype was counted ten times or more. Sequence at one end of the junction differs from germline and may be a read error. The CDR3, as DNA: TGCGCCAGCAGCTTGGCTGGGGGGTACACTGAAGCTTCCTTT. As protein: CASSLAGGYTEASF. This chain uses TRBV5-1 with TRBJ1-1, with D possibly being TRBD1 (5 bases). The germline V gene encodes CDR1 SGHRS and CDR2 YFSETQ. This CDR3 has 14 amino acids. Looking up the rest from reference TRBV5-1 and TRBJ1-1 gives the full variable domain: KAGVTQTPRYLIKTRGQQVTLSCSPISGHRSVSWYQQTPGQGLQFLFEYFSETQRNKGNFPGRFSGRQFSNSRSEMNVSTLELGDSALYLCASSLAGGYTEASFGQGTRLTVV.

This clonotype appeared a few times. The CDR3 nucleotides are TGCAGTGCTAGTTCGGGGACCCTCGAACAAGAGACCCAGTACTTC. Translated, it gives CSASSGTLEQETQYF. This rearrangement joins TRBV20-1 to TRBJ2-5; the D gene could be TRBD1 or TRBD2 (5 bases each). Germline-derived CDR1 and CDR2 are DFQATT and SNEGSKA (reference sequence). The length of the CDR3 is 15 residues. Trimming stripped 3 bases from V and 2 bases from J, with 16 bases between.

J is TRBJ1-1 and V is TRBV9, with D unresolved. V was trimmed by 3 bases and J by 3 bases, leaving 15 bases between them. CDR3 length: 15 residues. Germline V lookup: CDR1 SGDLS, CDR2 YYNGEE. The DNA for the CDR3 is TGTGCCAGCAGCGGGCTGCTGGGCGGGGACACTGAAGCTTTCTTT. It codes for CASSGLLGGDTEAFF.

This clonotype was seen repeatedly, ten times or more. The chain links TRBV20-1 to TRBJ2-5; 7 nucleotides align to TRBD2. The germline V gene encodes CDR1 DFQATT and CDR2 SNEGSKA (reference sequence). CDR3 length: 14 residues. V was clipped by 5 bases and J by 1 base; unmatched bases: 7. This chain's CDR3 is CSAVHSSGQETQYF. The CDR3 DNA reads TGCAGTGCTGTCCACTCTAGCGGCCAAGAGACCCAGTACTTC.